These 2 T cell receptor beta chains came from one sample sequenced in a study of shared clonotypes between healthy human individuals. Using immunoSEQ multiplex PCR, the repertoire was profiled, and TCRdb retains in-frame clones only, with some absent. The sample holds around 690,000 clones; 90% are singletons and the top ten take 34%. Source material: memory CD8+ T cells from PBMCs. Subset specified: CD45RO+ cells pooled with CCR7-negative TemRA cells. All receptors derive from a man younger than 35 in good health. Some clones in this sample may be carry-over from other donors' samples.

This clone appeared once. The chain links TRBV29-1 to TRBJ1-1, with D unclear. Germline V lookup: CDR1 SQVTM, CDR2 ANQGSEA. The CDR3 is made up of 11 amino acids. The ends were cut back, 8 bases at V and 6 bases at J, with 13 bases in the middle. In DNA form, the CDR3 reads TGCAGCCTTAACAGTGGTGCTGAAGCTTTCTTT. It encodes CSLNSGAEAFF.

The CDR3 here is CASSVFAGPFYEQYF. The CDR3 DNA sequence: TGTGCCAGCAGCGTATTCGCCGGGCCCTTCTACGAGCAGTACTTC. The chain has TRBV11-2 and TRBJ2-7; D gene ambiguous. Looked up from germline, CDR1 is SGHAT and CDR2 is FQNNGV. V lost 5 bases to trimming and J lost 3 bases, with 17 bases between them. This CDR3 is 15 amino acids long.